This T cell receptor beta chain was identified during a study of T cells after yellow fever vaccination. Findings and caveats of the study: Most primary-vaccination clones reappeared after the booster (96% CD4, around 88% CD8).

TCRdb independently ran MiXCR on the 5' RACE reads; one entry per CDR3 protein. The sample has 150,000 to 200,000 distinct CDR3 sequences, approximately 11% seen once. In its sample, this clonotype was seen a few times. The antigen remains undetermined. Trimming left V 2 bases short and J 0 bases short, with 6 bases between. From germline, CDR1 is LGHDT and CDR2 YNNKEL (reference sequence). There are 14 residues in the CDR3. Here the sequenced sample was CD8+ T cells sorted from PBMCs, taken 15 days after the yellow fever booster vaccination. The TCR was taken from a man between 18 and 35 years old who received the YFV17D yellow fever vaccine. The genes are TRBV3-1 and TRBJ2-3; D gene unclear. This CDR3 reads CASSQLSSTDTQYF. In nucleotides, the CDR3 is TGTGCCAGCAGCCAACTTTCAAGCACAGATACGCAGTATTTT.